This TCR beta chain was obtained from a study of control samples from healthy donors and cancer patients. Some clones are missing from TCRdb's copy, which holds only in-frame ones; the method was immunoSEQ multiplex PCR. Among about 120,000 clones listed, about 93% were seen once. This clonotype was sampled from a man aged 30 to 45 in good health. Specimen: blood.

The CDR3: CASSRQIQETQYF. The CDR3 DNA reads TGTGCCAGCAGTCGACAGATACAAGAGACCCAGTACTTC. This sequence joins TRBV6-5 and TRBJ2-5, with a tentative D call TRBD1 (5 bases). The CDR3 length is 13 residues. CDR1 is MNHEY, CDR2 SVGAGI, per germline. Between the trimmed V and J ends, which lost 5 bases and 2 bases, there was a span of 9 bases.